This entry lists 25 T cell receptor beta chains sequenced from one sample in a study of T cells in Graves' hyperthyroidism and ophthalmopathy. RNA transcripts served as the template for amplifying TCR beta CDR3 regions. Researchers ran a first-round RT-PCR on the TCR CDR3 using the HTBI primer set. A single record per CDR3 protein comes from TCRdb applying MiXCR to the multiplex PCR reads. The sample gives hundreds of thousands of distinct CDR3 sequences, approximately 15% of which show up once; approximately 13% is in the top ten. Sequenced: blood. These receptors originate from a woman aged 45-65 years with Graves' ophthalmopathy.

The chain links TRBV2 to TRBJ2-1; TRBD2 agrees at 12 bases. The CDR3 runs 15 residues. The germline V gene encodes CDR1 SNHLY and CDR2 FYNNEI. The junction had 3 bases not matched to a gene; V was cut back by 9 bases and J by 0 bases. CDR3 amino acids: CASMGLAGSYNEQFF. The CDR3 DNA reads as TGTGCCAGTATGGGACTAGCGGGCTCCTACAATGAGCAGTTCTTC.

The chain's CDR3 is CASSVESGSSSYNEQFF. In DNA, the CDR3 is TGTGCCAGCAGCGTAGAGAGCGGGAGTAGCTCCTACAATGAGCAGTTCTTC. This chain links TRBV9 with TRBJ2-1; TRBD2 matches at 8 bases. The germline CDR1 and CDR2 sequences are SGDLS and YYNGEE. The CDR3 totals 17 residues. With 0 bases clipped from V and 0 bases from J, the junction kept 5 bases outside the gene matches.

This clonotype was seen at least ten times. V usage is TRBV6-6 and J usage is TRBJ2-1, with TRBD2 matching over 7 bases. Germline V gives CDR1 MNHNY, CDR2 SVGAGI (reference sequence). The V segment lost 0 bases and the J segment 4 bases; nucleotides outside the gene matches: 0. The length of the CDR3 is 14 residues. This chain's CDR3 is CASSYSAGYNEQFF. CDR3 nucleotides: TGTGCCAGCAGTTACTCAGCGGGATACAATGAGCAGTTCTTC.

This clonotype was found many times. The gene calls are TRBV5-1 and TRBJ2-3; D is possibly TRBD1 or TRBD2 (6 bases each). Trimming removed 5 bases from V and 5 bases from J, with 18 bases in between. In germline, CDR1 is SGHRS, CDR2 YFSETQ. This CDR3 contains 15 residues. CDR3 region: CASSIGGGTRDTQYF. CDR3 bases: TGCGCCAGCAGTATCGGGGGCGGGACCCGAGATACGCAGTATTTT.

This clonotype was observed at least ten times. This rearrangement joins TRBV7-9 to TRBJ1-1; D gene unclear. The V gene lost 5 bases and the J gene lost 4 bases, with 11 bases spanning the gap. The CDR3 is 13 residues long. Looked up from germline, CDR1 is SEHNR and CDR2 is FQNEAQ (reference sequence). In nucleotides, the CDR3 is TGTGCCAGCAGCGAGTTACTAACCACTGAAGCTTTCTTT. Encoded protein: CASSELLTTEAFF.

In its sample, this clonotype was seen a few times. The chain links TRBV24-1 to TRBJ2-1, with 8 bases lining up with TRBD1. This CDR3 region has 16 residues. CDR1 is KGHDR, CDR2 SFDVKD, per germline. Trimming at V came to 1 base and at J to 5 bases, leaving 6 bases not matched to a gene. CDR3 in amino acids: CATSDFGRGPNNEQFF. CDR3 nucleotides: TGTGCCACCAGTGATTTTGGCAGGGGGCCGAACAATGAGCAGTTCTTC.

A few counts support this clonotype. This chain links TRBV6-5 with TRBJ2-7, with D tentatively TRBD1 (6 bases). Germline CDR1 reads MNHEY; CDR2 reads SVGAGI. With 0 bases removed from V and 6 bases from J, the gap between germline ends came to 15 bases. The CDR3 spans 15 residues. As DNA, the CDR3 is TGTGCCAGCAGTTACTCCATCCCAGGGGTAGGCGAGCAGTACTTC. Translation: CASSYSIPGVGEQYF.

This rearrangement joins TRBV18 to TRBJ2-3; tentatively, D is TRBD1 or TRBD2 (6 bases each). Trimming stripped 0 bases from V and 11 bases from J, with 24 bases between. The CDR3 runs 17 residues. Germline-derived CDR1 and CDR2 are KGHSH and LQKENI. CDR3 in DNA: TGTGCCAGCTCACCACCGGAGGGAGACCTCGGGGGCGTTAAGCAGTATTTT. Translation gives CASSPPEGDLGGVKQYF.

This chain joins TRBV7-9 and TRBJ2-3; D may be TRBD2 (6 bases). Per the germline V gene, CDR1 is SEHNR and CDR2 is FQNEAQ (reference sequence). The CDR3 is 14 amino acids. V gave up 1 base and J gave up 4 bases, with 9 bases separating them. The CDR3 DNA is TGTGCCAGCAGCTTAGGGCTAGCGCCAGATACGCAGTATTTT. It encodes CASSLGLAPDTQYF. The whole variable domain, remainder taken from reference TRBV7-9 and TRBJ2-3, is DTGVSQNPRHKITKRGQNVTFRCDPISEHNRLYWYRQTLGQGPEFLTYFQNEAQLEKSRLLSDRFSAERPKGSFSTLEIQRTEQGDSAMYLCASSLGLAPDTQYFGPGTRLTVL.

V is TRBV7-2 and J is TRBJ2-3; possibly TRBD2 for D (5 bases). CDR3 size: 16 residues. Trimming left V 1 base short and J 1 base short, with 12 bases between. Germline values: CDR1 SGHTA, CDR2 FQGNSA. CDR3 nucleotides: TGTGCCAGCAGCTTAGGAATGGGAGTGGGCACAGATACGCAGTATTTT. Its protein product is CASSLGMGVGTDTQYF.

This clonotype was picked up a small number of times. The CDR3 reads CASSVSGSYIEQYF. The DNA of the CDR3 is TGTGCCAGTAGTGTGAGCGGGAGTTATATCGAGCAGTACTTC. The V gene is TRBV19, the J gene TRBJ2-7, with TRBD2 identical over 8 bases. The V gene end was trimmed by 5 bases and the J gene end by 6 bases; junction bases not matched to a gene: 9. Germline CDR1 and CDR2: LNHDA and SQIVND (reference sequence). This CDR3 region has 14 residues. Full variable domain (missing parts from reference TRBV19 and TRBJ2-7): DGGITQSPKYLFRKEGQNVTLSCEQNLNHDAMYWYRQDPGQGLRLIYYSQIVNDFQKGDIAEGYSVSREKKESFPLTVTSAQKNPTAFYLCASSVSGSYIEQYFGPGTRLTVT.

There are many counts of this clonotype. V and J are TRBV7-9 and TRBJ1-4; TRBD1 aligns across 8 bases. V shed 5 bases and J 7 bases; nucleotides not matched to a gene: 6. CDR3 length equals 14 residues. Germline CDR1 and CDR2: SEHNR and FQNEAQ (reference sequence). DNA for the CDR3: TGTGCCAGCAGCGACAGGGGTGGTGGTGAAAAACTGTTTTTT. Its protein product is CASSDRGGGEKLFF.

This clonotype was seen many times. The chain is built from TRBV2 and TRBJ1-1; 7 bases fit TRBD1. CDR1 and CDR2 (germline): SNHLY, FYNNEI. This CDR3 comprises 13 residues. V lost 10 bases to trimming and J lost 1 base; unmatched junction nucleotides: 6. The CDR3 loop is CANSTGPNTEAFF. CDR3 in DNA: TGTGCCAACTCGACAGGGCCGAACACTGAAGCTTTCTTT.

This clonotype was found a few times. In DNA form, the CDR3 reads TGTGCCAGCAGCCTAGCGGGAAAACCCTACGAGCAGTACTTC. Translation gives CASSLAGKPYEQYF. The chain is built from TRBV5-4 and TRBJ2-7, with 9 bases aligning to TRBD2. Germline V gives CDR1 SGHNT, CDR2 YYREEE (reference sequence). V was clipped by 4 bases and J by 2 bases; unmatched bases: 4. CDR3 length equals 14 residues.

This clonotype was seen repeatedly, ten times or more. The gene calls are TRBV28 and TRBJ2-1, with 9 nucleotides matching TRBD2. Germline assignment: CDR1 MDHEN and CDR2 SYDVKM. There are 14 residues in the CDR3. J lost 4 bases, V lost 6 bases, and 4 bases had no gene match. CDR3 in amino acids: CASRASGIYNEQFF. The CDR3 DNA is TGTGCCAGCAGAGCTAGCGGGATTTACAATGAGCAGTTCTTC.

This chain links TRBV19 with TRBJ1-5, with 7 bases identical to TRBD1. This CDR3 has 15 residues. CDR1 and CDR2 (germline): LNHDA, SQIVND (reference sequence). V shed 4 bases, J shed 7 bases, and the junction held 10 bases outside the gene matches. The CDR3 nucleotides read TGTGCCAGTAGTACCGGGACAGCGCAGGACCAGCCCCAGCATTTT. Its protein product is CASSTGTAQDQPQHF.

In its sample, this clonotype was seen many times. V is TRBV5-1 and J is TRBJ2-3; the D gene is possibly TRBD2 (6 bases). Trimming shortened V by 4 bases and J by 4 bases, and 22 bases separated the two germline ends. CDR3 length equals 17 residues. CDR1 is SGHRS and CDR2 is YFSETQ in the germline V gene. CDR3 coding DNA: TGCGCCAGCAGCCTTTGGGCTAGCGCAGGAGCGTCAGATACGCAGTATTTT. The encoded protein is CASSLWASAGASDTQYF.

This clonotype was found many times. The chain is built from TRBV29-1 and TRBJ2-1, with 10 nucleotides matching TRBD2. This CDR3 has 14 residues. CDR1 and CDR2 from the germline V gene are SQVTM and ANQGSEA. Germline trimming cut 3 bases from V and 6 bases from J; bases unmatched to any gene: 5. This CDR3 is CSVERTSGVNEQFF. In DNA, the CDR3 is TGCAGCGTTGAGAGGACTAGCGGAGTCAATGAGCAGTTCTTC.

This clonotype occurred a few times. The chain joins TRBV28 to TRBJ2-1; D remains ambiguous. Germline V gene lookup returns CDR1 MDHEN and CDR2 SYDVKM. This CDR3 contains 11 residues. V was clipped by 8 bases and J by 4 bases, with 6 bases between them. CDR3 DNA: TGTGCCAGCCTGGGTTACAATGAGCAGTTCTTC. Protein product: CASLGYNEQFF.

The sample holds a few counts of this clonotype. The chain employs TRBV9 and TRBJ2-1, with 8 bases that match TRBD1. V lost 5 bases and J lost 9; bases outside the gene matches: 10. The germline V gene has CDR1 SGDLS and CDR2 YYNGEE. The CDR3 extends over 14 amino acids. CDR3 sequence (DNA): TGTGCCAGCAGTGTGGGACAGGCCGGATTTGAGCAGTTCTTC. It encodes CASSVGQAGFEQFF.

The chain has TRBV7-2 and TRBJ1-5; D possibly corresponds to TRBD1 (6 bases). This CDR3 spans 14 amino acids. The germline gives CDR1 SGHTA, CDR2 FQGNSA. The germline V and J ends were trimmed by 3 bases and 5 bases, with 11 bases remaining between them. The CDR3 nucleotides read TGTGCCAGCAGCTTCAGGGGACTGGATCAGCCCCAGCATTTT. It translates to CASSFRGLDQPQHF.

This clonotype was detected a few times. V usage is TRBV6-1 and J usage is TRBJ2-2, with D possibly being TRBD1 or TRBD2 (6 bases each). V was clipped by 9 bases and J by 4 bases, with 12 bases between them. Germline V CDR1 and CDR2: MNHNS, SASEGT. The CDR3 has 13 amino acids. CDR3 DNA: TGTGCCAGTAAACAGGGAGGCACCGGGGAGCTGTTTTTT. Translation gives CASKQGGTGELFF.

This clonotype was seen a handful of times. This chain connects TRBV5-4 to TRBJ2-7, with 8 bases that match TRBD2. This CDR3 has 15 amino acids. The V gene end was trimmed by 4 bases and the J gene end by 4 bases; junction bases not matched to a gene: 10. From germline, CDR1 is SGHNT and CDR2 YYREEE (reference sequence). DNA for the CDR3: TGTGCCAGCAGCCAAAAGCGGGAGAGGGTTTACGAGCAGTACTTC. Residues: CASSQKRERVYEQYF.

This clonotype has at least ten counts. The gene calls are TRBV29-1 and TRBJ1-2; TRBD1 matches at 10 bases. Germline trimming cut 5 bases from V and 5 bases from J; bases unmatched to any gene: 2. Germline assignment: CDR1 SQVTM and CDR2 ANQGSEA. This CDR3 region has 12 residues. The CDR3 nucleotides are TGCAGCGTTTTGGGACAGGGGTATGGCTACACCTTC. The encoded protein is CSVLGQGYGYTF.

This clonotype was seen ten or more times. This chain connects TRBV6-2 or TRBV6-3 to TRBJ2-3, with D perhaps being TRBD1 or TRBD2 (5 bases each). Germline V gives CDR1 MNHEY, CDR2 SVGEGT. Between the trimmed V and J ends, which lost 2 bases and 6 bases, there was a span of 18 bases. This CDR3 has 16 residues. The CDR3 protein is CASSYPTGTPRDTQYF. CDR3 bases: TGTGCCAGCAGTTACCCAACTGGGACCCCCAGGGATACGCAGTATTTT.